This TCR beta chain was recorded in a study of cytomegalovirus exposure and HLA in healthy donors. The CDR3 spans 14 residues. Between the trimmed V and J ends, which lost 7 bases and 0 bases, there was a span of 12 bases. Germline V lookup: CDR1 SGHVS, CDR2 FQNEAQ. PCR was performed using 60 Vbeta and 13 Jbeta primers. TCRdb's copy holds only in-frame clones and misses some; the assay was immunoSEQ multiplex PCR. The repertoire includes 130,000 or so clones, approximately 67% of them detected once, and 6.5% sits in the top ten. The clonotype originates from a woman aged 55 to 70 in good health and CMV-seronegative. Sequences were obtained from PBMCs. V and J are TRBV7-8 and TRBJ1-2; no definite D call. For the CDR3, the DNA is TGTGCCAGCACCGCCCGCGAAACTAACTATGGCTACACCTTC. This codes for CASTARETNYGYTF.